Presented here are 24 T cell receptor beta chains from one specimen sequenced in a study of shared clonotypes between healthy human individuals. Generated by immunoSEQ multiplex PCR, the TCRdb table keeps only in-frame clones and is missing some. This sample has 2 million to 3 million clones, with 80% to 95% found just once. Sequenced: naive CD4+ T cells from PBMCs. The subset: CD45RA+ positively selected. The receptors were gathered from a man between 18 and 35 years old in good health. Some clones in this sample may be carry-over from other donors' samples.

The chain uses TRBV27 and TRBJ1-5, with D maybe TRBD1 (5 bases). This CDR3 contains 15 residues. Trimming left V 3 bases short and J 0 bases short, with 9 bases between. Germline V gene lookup returns CDR1 MNHEY and CDR2 SMNVEV (reference sequence). Written as DNA, the CDR3 is TGTGCCAGCAGTTTCGGGACCTATAGCAATCAGCCCCAGCATTTT. It specifies CASSFGTYSNQPQHF.

The chain links TRBV7-2 to TRBJ2-7; D might be TRBD1 or TRBD2, each matching 6 bases. The length of the CDR3 is 15 residues. V was trimmed by 1 base and J by 3 bases, leaving 13 bases between them. The germline V gene encodes CDR1 SGHTA and CDR2 FQGNSA. CDR3: CASSLVKGGHYEQYF. As DNA, the CDR3 is TGTGCCAGCAGCTTAGTGAAGGGGGGACACTACGAGCAGTACTTC. The variable domain in full, completed from reference TRBV7-2 and TRBJ2-7, reads GAGVSQSPSNKVTEKGKDVELRCDPISGHTALYWYRQSLGQGLEFLIYFQGNSAPDKSGLPSDRFSAERTGGSVSTLTIQRTQQEDSAVYLCASSLVKGGHYEQYFGPGTRLTVT.

The chain uses TRBV30 and TRBJ1-1; D not certain. The CDR3 loop spans 11 amino acids. Trimming cost V 4 bases and J 11 bases, with 14 bases left between them. The germline V gene encodes CDR1 GTSNPN and CDR2 SVGIG (reference sequence). CDR3 DNA: TGTGCCTGGACCCCCCGGAGAGAGGCTTTCTTT. It translates to CAWTPRREAFF.

The chain links TRBV18 to TRBJ2-7; 9 bases agree with TRBD2. This CDR3 spans 15 amino acids. V gave up 2 bases and J gave up 1 base; unmatched junction bases: 3. Germline V lookup: CDR1 KGHSH, CDR2 LQKENI. CDR3 in amino acids: CASSPTTSGSYEQYF. The CDR3 DNA is TGTGCCAGCTCACCAACGACTAGCGGTTCCTACGAGCAGTACTTC.

This sequence joins TRBV28 and TRBJ1-2; 7 nucleotides agree with TRBD1. Trimming took 8 bases from V and 7 from J; bases not matched to a gene: 16. The CDR3 covers 15 residues. The V gene's germline CDR1 is MDHEN and CDR2 SYDVKM. CDR3 DNA sequence: TGTGCCAGCGGGACAGTAATGGTCCGGAGAGGTGGCTACACCTTC. Translation gives CASGTVMVRRGGYTF.

The chain is built from TRBV7-9 and TRBJ1-1; D gene unclear. Between the trimmed V and J ends, which lost 4 bases and 5 bases, there was a span of 29 bases. Germline V lookup: CDR1 SEHNR, CDR2 FQNEAQ (reference sequence). CDR3 length: 19 amino acids. The CDR3 sequence is CASSSGPPLSDFLRTEAFF. The CDR3, as DNA: TGTGCCAGCAGCTCGGGTCCACCTCTCTCGGACTTCCTACGTACTGAAGCTTTCTTT.

This chain joins TRBV15 and TRBJ2-7; no definite D call. Germline-derived CDR1 and CDR2 are LNHNV and YYDKDF (reference sequence). The CDR3 runs to 11 residues. Trimming removed 5 bases at V and 6 bases at J, with 8 bases between. CDR3 bases: TGTGCCACCAGCTATGGCTTCGAGCAGTACTTC. It is translated as CATSYGFEQYF.

With regard to this clone: This CDR3 is also generated by other DNA sequences in the sample. J is TRBJ2-1 and V is TRBV20-1; D is undetermined. Looked up from germline, CDR1 is DFQATT and CDR2 is SNEGSKA (reference sequence). The germline V and J ends were trimmed by 6 bases and 4 bases, with 4 bases remaining between them. This CDR3 region has 10 residues. CDR3 residues: CSAGYNEQFF. CDR3 DNA sequence: TGCAGTGCGGGTTACAATGAGCAGTTCTTC.

The chain joins TRBV18 to TRBJ1-2, with D possibly being TRBD1 (5 bases). CDR3 length: 17 amino acids. V lost 3 bases, J lost 4 bases, and 21 bases lay in between. Per the germline V gene, CDR1 is KGHSH and CDR2 is LQKENI. CDR3 protein: CASSPQVAGPTGYGYTF. The CDR3 DNA follows: TGTGCCAGCTCACCCCAAGTGGCAGGGCCGACGGGCTATGGCTACACCTTC. The full variable domain, in which reference TRBV18 and TRBJ1-2 provide the parts outside the CDR3, is NAGVMQNPRHLVRRRGQEARLRCSPMKGHSHVYWYRQLPEEGLKFMVYLQKENIIDESGMPKERFSAEFPKEGPSILRIQQVVRGDSAAYFCASSPQVAGPTGYGYTFGSGTRLTVV.

V is TRBV30 and J is TRBJ1-1; no reliable D call. The V gene's germline CDR1 is GTSNPN and CDR2 SVGIG (reference sequence). Between the trimmed V and J ends, which lost 1 base and 0 bases, there was a span of 6 bases. The CDR3 length is 13 residues. CDR3 sequence: CAWSAAVNTEAFF. The CDR3 coding sequence is TGTGCCTGGAGTGCCGCCGTGAACACTGAAGCTTTCTTT.

The chain uses TRBV27 and TRBJ2-2; D remains unclear. Germline CDR1 MNHEY, CDR2 SMNVEV (reference sequence). The germline V and J ends were trimmed by 2 bases and 5 bases, with 15 bases remaining between them. The CDR3 length is 16 residues. The CDR3 sequence: CASSLAPAIWTGELFF. In nucleotides, the CDR3 is TGTGCCAGCAGTTTAGCGCCAGCCATATGGACCGGGGAGCTGTTTTTT.

The V call is TRBV28, the J call TRBJ2-1; 10 positions agree with TRBD2. V was clipped by 3 bases and J by 4 bases; unmatched bases: 12. From germline, CDR1 is MDHEN and CDR2 SYDVKM. The CDR3 extends over 18 amino acids. In DNA form, the CDR3 reads TGTGCCAGCAGTTTGGGAACGAGCGGGAGGGCCCGTTACAATGAGCAGTTCTTC. Translating gives CASSLGTSGRARYNEQFF.

This chain joins TRBV7-2 and TRBJ2-7, with 7 bases lining up with TRBD1. Germline V gene lookup returns CDR1 SGHTA and CDR2 FQGNSA. Germline trimming cut 4 bases from V and 2 bases from J; bases unmatched to any gene: 8. The CDR3 extends over 15 amino acids. The CDR3 reads CASSSFPGTAYEQYF. CDR3 nucleotide sequence: TGTGCCAGCAGCTCTTTCCCCGGGACAGCCTACGAGCAGTACTTC.

V is TRBV7-3 and J is TRBJ1-1; D is ambiguous. Germline CDR1 is SGHTA and CDR2 is FQGTGA. Trimming left V 5 bases short and J 0 bases short, with 10 bases between. This CDR3 region has 14 residues. The chain's CDR3 is CASSLTTLNTEAFF. CDR3 DNA: TGTGCCAGCAGCCTCACCACATTGAACACTGAAGCTTTCTTT.

About this clone itself: The same CDR3 can be traced to other DNA sequences in this sample. The rearrangement joins TRBV6-5 to TRBJ1-4; D is ambiguous. The CDR3 has 14 residues. Germline V gene lookup returns CDR1 MNHEY and CDR2 SVGAGI. V lost 2 bases and J lost 0, with 4 bases in between. The DNA for the CDR3 is TGTGCCAGCAGTTACAGCCCAACTAATGAAAAACTGTTTTTT. As protein: CASSYSPTNEKLFF.

The V call is TRBV14, the J call TRBJ2-2; D unclear. Trimming stripped 0 bases from V and 3 bases from J, with 8 bases between. CDR3 length equals 15 residues. Germline CDR1 is SGHDN and CDR2 is FVKESK. This CDR3 reads CASSQDLLDTGELFF. The CDR3 nucleotides read TGTGCCAGCAGCCAAGATCTTCTGGACACCGGGGAGCTGTTTTTT.

Only one count was recorded for this clone. V usage is TRBV9 and J usage is TRBJ2-7, with 9 bases matching TRBD1. The germline V gene has CDR1 SGDLS and CDR2 YYNGEE. This CDR3 is 15 amino acids long. V lost 4 bases, J lost 3 bases, and 8 bases stayed unmatched. The CDR3 spells CASSPQTGGFYEQYF. CDR3 in DNA: TGTGCCAGCAGCCCCCAGACAGGGGGGTTCTACGAGCAGTACTTC.

The chain recombines TRBV19 with TRBJ1-5, with D possibly matching TRBD1 (6 bases). Between the trimmed V and J ends, which lost 9 bases and 7 bases, there was a span of 16 bases. The CDR3 runs to 13 residues. Germline CDR1 and CDR2: LNHDA and SQIVND (reference sequence). CDR3 nucleotides: TGTGCCAGCAATGGGGGGGCGAGGCAGCCCCAGCATTTT. It specifies CASNGGARQPQHF.

The V and J genes are TRBV5-4 and TRBJ2-7, with unresolved D. The V and J ends lost 0 bases and 4 bases respectively, with 17 bases between them. The CDR3 sequence is 16 residues long. Germline loops: CDR1 SGHNT, CDR2 YYREEE (reference sequence). The CDR3 protein is CASSLEAKIKPYEQYF. The CDR3 DNA reads TGTGCCAGCAGCTTGGAGGCGAAAATAAAACCTTACGAGCAGTACTTC.

The chain links TRBV10-2 to TRBJ1-5; no clear D. V was cut by 0 bases and J by 7 bases, with 13 bases left in between. CDR1 WSHSY and CDR2 SAAADI come from the germline V gene. The CDR3 loop spans 15 amino acids. This chain's CDR3 is CASSESRRFDQPQHF. Here the CDR3 DNA reads TGCGCCAGCAGTGAGTCTCGGCGGTTTGACCAGCCCCAGCATTTT.

CDR3 sequence (DNA): TGTGCCAGCAGCTTCTACCGACGGGACTCTGGAAACACCATATATTTT. Residues: CASSFYRRDSGNTIYF. The gene calls are TRBV13 and TRBJ1-3, with D unresolved. The V end lost 3 bases, the J end lost 0 bases, and 12 bases lay between the germline ends. CDR3 length: 16 amino acids. In germline, CDR1 is PRHDT, CDR2 FYEKMQ (reference sequence). The complete variable domain, with remaining parts taken from reference TRBV13 and TRBJ1-3, reads AAGVIQSPRHLIKEKRETATLKCYPIPRHDTVYWYQQGPGQDPQFLISFYEKMQSDKGSIPDRFSAQQFSDYHSELNMSSLELGDSALYFCASSFYRRDSGNTIYFGEGSWLTVV.

The gene calls are TRBV9 and TRBJ2-3; D unclear. From germline, CDR1 is SGDLS and CDR2 YYNGEE. This CDR3 comprises 15 residues. Trimming pared 2 bases from V and 6 bases from J, leaving 16 bases between. The CDR3 sequence is CASSVSRLDADTQYF. DNA for the CDR3: TGTGCCAGCAGCGTCTCACGGTTGGATGCGGATACGCAGTATTTT. Combining the CDR3 with reference TRBV9 and TRBJ2-3 gives the whole variable domain DSGVTQTPKHLITATGQRVTLRCSPRSGDLSVYWYQQSLDQGLQFLIQYYNGEERAKGNILERFSAQQFPDLHSELNLSSLELGDSALYFCASSVSRLDADTQYFGPGTRLTVL.

The chain employs TRBV28 and TRBJ2-5, with 9 bases that match TRBD2. The last part of the DNA fits TRBJ2-7 better; the J call may be wrong. Germline CDR1 and CDR2: MDHEN and SYDVKM. The CDR3 length is 14 residues. This CDR3 is CASSYGLALNEQYF. Written as DNA, the CDR3 is TGTGCCAGCAGTTATGGACTAGCGCTGAACGAGCAGTACTTC.

This clone has only one observation. CDR3 nucleotides: TGTGCCAGCAGCGACGGGACAGGGGAGCTGTTTTTT. Translation: CASSDGTGELFF. The genes are TRBV6-5 and TRBJ2-2; a possible D gene is TRBD1 (6 bases). Trimming removed 6 bases from V and 8 bases from J, with 10 bases in between. The germline V gene encodes CDR1 MNHEY and CDR2 SVGAGI. The CDR3 runs to 12 residues.